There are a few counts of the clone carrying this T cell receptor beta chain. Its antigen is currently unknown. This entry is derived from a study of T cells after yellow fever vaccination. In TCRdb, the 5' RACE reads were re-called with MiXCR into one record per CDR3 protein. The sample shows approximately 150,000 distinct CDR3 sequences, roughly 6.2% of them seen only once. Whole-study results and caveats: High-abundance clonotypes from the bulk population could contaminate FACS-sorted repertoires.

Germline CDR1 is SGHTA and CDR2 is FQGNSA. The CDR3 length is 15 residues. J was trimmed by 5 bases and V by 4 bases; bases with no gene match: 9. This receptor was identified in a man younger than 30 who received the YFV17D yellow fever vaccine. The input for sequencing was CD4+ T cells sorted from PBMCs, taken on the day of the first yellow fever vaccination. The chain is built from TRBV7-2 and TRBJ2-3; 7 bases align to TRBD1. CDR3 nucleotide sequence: TGTGCCAGCAGCTCTTCGGGACAGATAGTAGATACGCAGTATTTT. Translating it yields CASSSSGQIVDTQYF. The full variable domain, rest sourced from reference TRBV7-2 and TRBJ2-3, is GAGVSQSPSNKVTEKGKDVELRCDPISGHTALYWYRQSLGQGLEFLIYFQGNSAPDKSGLPSDRFSAERTGGSVSTLTIQRTQQEDSAVYLCASSSSGQIVDTQYFGPGTRLTVL.